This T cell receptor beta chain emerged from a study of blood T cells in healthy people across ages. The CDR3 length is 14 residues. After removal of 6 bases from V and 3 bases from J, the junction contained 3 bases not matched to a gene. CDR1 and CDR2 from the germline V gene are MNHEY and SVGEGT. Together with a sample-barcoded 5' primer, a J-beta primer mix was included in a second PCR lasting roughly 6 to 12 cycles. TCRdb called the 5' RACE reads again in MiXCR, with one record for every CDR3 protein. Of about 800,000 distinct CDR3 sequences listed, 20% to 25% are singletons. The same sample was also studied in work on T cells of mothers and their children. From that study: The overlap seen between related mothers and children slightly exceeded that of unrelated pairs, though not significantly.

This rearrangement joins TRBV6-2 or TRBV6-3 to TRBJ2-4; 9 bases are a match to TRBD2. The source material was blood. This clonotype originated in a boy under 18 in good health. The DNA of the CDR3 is TGTGCCAGCAGCTATAGCGGGAGCAAAAACATTCAGTACTTC. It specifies CASSYSGSKNIQYF.